The 21 T cell receptor beta chains listed next were all sequenced from one sample in a study of cytomegalovirus exposure and HLA in healthy donors. PCR amplification relied on 60 Vbeta primers (plus 13 Jbeta primers). Repertoires were generated with immunoSEQ multiplex PCR, while TCRdb's copy carries only in-frame clones and drops some. In all, the sample yields nearly 200,000 clones. Specimen: PBMCs. These receptors came from a boy younger than 18 in good health and CMV-seronegative.

The V and J genes are TRBV7-2 and TRBJ2-7; a weak D match, TRBD1 (5 bases). Trimming removed 2 bases at V and 3 bases at J, with 11 bases between. The CDR3 consists of 14 residues. Germline V gene data show CDR1 as SGHTA and CDR2 as FQGNSA. The CDR3 sequence: CASSLQAGHYEQYF. The CDR3, as DNA: TGTGCCAGCAGCTTACAGGCAGGGCACTACGAGCAGTACTTC. The complete variable domain, with remaining parts taken from reference TRBV7-2 and TRBJ2-7, reads GAGVSQSPSNKVTEKGKDVELRCDPISGHTALYWYRQSLGQGLEFLIYFQGNSAPDKSGLPSDRFSAERTGGSVSTLTIQRTQQEDSAVYLCASSLQAGHYEQYFGPGTRLTVT.

The V call is TRBV18, the J call TRBJ2-3; TRBD1 agrees at 12 bases. Germline V gene data show CDR1 as KGHSH and CDR2 as LQKENI. With 0 bases clipped from V and 9 bases from J, the junction kept 7 bases outside the gene matches. This CDR3 is 16 amino acids long. CDR3 DNA sequence: TGTGCCAGCTCACCACCGCGGGACAGGGGGCGGAGGACGCAGTATTTT. As protein: CASSPPRDRGRRTQYF.

This CDR3 is CASSWTSGVYNEQFF. The CDR3 nucleotides are TGCGCCAGCAGCTGGACTAGCGGGGTGTACAATGAGCAGTTCTTC. V is TRBV5-1 and J is TRBJ2-1; 12 bases are shared with TRBD2. J lost 4 bases, V lost 3 bases, and 2 bases had no gene match. CDR1 is SGHRS and CDR2 is YFSETQ in the germline V gene. The length of the CDR3 is 15 residues.

V gene TRBV19 combines with J gene TRBJ1-6; possibly TRBD1 for D (6 bases). CDR3 length: 14 residues. V shed 0 bases and J shed 6 bases, with 6 bases lying between them. Germline V CDR1 and CDR2: LNHDA, SQIVND (reference sequence). The CDR3: CASSIEDSNSPLHF. CDR3 bases: TGTGCCAGTAGTATAGAGGACAGTAATTCACCCCTCCACTTT.

This chain links TRBV4-3 with TRBJ1-2; 7 bases fit TRBD1. With 0 bases clipped from V and 2 bases from J, the junction kept 6 bases outside the gene matches. The germline V gene encodes CDR1 LGHNA and CDR2 YSLEER. The CDR3 is made up of 16 amino acids. The CDR3 coding sequence is TGCGCCAGCAGCCAAGAAGTTAGGGGACAGAACTATGGCTACACCTTC. Encoded protein: CASSQEVRGQNYGYTF.

The chain couples TRBV4-3 to TRBJ1-1; maybe TRBD1 (5 bases). CDR3 length equals 14 residues. Trimming removed 0 bases from V and 3 bases from J, with 8 bases in between. The germline CDR1 and CDR2 sequences are LGHNA and YSLEER. The CDR3 protein is CASSQEWGDTEAFF. The CDR3, as DNA: TGCGCCAGCAGCCAAGAGTGGGGGGACACTGAAGCTTTCTTT.

The chain links TRBV7-2 to TRBJ1-5; 7 positions agree with TRBD1. The J segment lost 3 bases and the V segment lost 5 bases, leaving 7 bases of the junction unmatched. The CDR3 consists of 15 residues. From germline, CDR1 is SGHTA and CDR2 FQGNSA. CDR3 sequence reads: CASSAETGLNQPQHF. CDR3 sequence (DNA): TGTGCCAGCAGCGCCGAGACAGGGCTCAATCAGCCCCAGCATTTT.

V gene TRBV13 combines with J gene TRBJ2-2; the D gene is possibly TRBD1 (6 bases). The V and J ends lost 5 bases and 6 bases respectively, with 13 bases between them. The CDR3 is 14 amino acids. Germline lookup yields CDR1 PRHDT and CDR2 FYEKMQ (reference sequence). In DNA form, the CDR3 reads TGTGCCAGCAGCCAAAACAGGGATCCCGGGGAGCTGTTTTTT. Encoded protein: CASSQNRDPGELFF.

V usage is TRBV4-1 and J usage is TRBJ2-6, with 10 positions matching TRBD1. V shed 4 bases, J shed 0 bases, and the junction held 6 bases outside the gene matches. Germline lookup yields CDR1 MGHRA and CDR2 YSYEKL. The CDR3 is made up of 18 amino acids. CDR3 amino acids: CASSRPGQGGSGANVLTF. The CDR3 bases are TGCGCCAGCAGCCGTCCCGGACAGGGGGGCTCTGGGGCCAACGTCCTGACTTTC.

V is TRBV7-3 and J is TRBJ1-1; D gene uncertain. The length of the CDR3 is 13 residues. The V gene lost 2 bases and the J gene lost 2 bases, with 6 bases spanning the gap. Germline-derived CDR1 and CDR2 are SGHTA and FQGTGA. In DNA, the CDR3 is TGTGCCAGCAGCTTAGAGTTTAACACTGAAGCTTTCTTT. Amino acid sequence: CASSLEFNTEAFF.

The rearrangement links TRBV27 to TRBJ1-6; D remains ambiguous. Germline CDR1 reads MNHEY; CDR2 reads SMNVEV (reference sequence). The length of the CDR3 is 17 residues. V was shortened by 3 bases and J by 0 bases, with 12 bases between the two germline ends. CDR3 region: CASSFLTGGSYNSPLHF. The DNA of the CDR3 is TGTGCCAGCAGTTTTTTGACTGGAGGCTCCTATAATTCACCCCTCCACTTT.

The rearrangement links TRBV5-1 to TRBJ1-5; 7 bases agree with TRBD1. The CDR3 runs 14 residues. The ends lost 0 bases at V and 7 bases at J; junction bases unmatched: 4. Germline values: CDR1 SGHRS, CDR2 YFSETQ. In DNA form, the CDR3 reads TGCGCCAGCAGCTTGGAGCCAGGGGGACAGCCCCAGCATTTT. It yields the protein CASSLEPGGQPQHF.

The rearrangement joins TRBV19 to TRBJ1-1; 7 bases agree with TRBD1. Germline V gives CDR1 LNHDA, CDR2 SQIVND (reference sequence). The CDR3 spans 17 residues. Trimming cost V 3 bases and J 2 bases; bases outside gene matches: 12. The CDR3 nucleotides read TGTGCCAGTAGTATTTTTGGCAGGGGGACCGCAAACACTGAAGCTTTCTTT. Translating gives CASSIFGRGTANTEAFF.

The rearrangement uses TRBV30 and TRBJ2-3; tentatively, D is TRBD2 (5 bases). V was cut by 0 bases and J by 11 bases, with 12 bases left in between. The CDR3 consists of 12 residues. The germline V gene encodes CDR1 GTSNPN and CDR2 SVGIG (reference sequence). The CDR3 sequence: CAWSVTAGEQYF. As DNA, the CDR3 is TGTGCCTGGAGTGTAACGGCGGGTGAGCAGTATTTT.

A word on this clone: The germline gene is not matched at one end of the junction; a read error may be the cause. This sample includes further DNA sequences coding for the same CDR3. V usage is TRBV7-9 and J usage is TRBJ2-7; TRBD2 matches 7 bases. From germline, CDR1 is SEHNR and CDR2 FQNEAQ (reference sequence). This CDR3 region has 13 residues. The CDR3 loop reads CASSPSGGSEQYF. The CDR3 nucleotides are TGCGCCAGCAGCCCCTCGGGAGGCTCCGAGCAGTACTTC.

The chain joins TRBV19 to TRBJ1-2, with 12 bases fitting TRBD1. This CDR3 comprises 15 residues. Losses at the gene ends were 2 bases for V and 7 bases for J; bases not matched to a gene: 5. In germline, CDR1 is LNHDA, CDR2 SQIVND (reference sequence). The CDR3 sequence: CASSIPGTGGSGYTF. The CDR3 DNA reads as TGTGCCAGTAGTATACCCGGGACAGGGGGCTCTGGCTACACCTTC.

The chain recombines TRBV30 with TRBJ2-6; D is perhaps TRBD1 (6 bases). CDR1 and CDR2 (germline): GTSNPN, SVGIG (reference sequence). This CDR3 contains 12 residues. V was trimmed by 0 bases and J by 12 bases, leaving 9 bases between them. This chain's CDR3 is CAWSVRGGVLTF. For the CDR3, the DNA is TGTGCCTGGAGTGTACGAGGGGGCGTCCTGACTTTC.

V usage is TRBV6-6 and J usage is TRBJ2-1; no firm D call. The ends were cut back, 4 bases at V and 6 bases at J, with 13 bases in the middle. Germline loops: CDR1 MNHNY, CDR2 SVGAGI (reference sequence). CDR3 size: 14 residues. CDR3 coding DNA: TGTGCCAGCAGTTCCCTTTCTACCGGCAATGAGCAGTTCTTC. Amino acids: CASSSLSTGNEQFF.

The CDR3: CASSAETGNYGYTF. The CDR3 coding sequence is TGTGCCAGCAGTGCCGAAACAGGGAACTATGGCTACACCTTC. This chain joins TRBV2 and TRBJ1-2, with a possible D match to TRBD1 (6 bases). Germline-derived CDR1 and CDR2 are SNHLY and FYNNEI. V gave up 4 bases and J gave up 2 bases, with 11 bases separating them. The CDR3 extends over 14 amino acids. Full variable domain (missing parts from reference TRBV2 and TRBJ1-2): EPEVTQTPSHQVTQMGQEVILRCVPISNHLYFYWYRQILGQKVEFLVSFYNNEISEKSEIFDDQFSVERPDGSNFTLKIRSTKLEDSAMYFCASSAETGNYGYTFGSGTRLTVV.

The chain carries TRBV13 and TRBJ1-5; no definite D call. The CDR3 loop spans 13 amino acids. Trimming removed 2 bases at V and 3 bases at J, with 5 bases between. Germline CDR1 and CDR2: PRHDT and FYEKMQ (reference sequence). CDR3 coding DNA: TGTGCCAGCAGCTTACAGAACAATCAGCCCCAGCATTTT. Its protein product is CASSLQNNQPQHF.

This chain joins TRBV5-1 and TRBJ2-5; maybe TRBD1 (5 bases). The V end was cut by 1 base, the J end by 5 bases, with 9 bases between. Germline-derived CDR1 and CDR2 are SGHRS and YFSETQ. CDR3 length: 13 amino acids. The CDR3: CASSLNWGETQYF. The CDR3 bases are TGCGCCAGCAGCTTGAATTGGGGCGAGACCCAGTACTTC.